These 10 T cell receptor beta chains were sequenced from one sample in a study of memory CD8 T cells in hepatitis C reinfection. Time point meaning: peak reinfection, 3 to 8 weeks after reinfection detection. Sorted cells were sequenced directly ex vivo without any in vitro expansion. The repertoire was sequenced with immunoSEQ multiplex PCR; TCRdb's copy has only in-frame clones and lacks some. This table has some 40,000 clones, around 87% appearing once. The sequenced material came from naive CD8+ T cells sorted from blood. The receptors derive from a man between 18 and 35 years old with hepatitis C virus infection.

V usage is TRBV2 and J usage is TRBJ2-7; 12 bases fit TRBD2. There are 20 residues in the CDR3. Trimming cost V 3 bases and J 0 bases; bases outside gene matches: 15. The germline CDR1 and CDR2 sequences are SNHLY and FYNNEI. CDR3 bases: TGTGCCAGCAGTGACATTCGGACTAGCGGGATCTCTCTTGACTCCTACGAGCAGTACTTC. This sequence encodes CASSDIRTSGISLDSYEQYF. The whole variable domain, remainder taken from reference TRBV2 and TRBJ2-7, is EPEVTQTPSHQVTQMGQEVILRCVPISNHLYFYWYRQILGQKVEFLVSFYNNEISEKSEIFDDQFSVERPDGSNFTLKIRSTKLEDSAMYFCASSDIRTSGISLDSYEQYFGPGTRLTVT.

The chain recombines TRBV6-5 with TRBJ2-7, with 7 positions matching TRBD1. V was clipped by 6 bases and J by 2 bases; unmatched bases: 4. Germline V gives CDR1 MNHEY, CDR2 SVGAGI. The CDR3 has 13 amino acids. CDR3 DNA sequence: TGTGCCAGCAGCAAGACAGGGACCTACGAGCAGTACTTC. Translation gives CASSKTGTYEQYF.

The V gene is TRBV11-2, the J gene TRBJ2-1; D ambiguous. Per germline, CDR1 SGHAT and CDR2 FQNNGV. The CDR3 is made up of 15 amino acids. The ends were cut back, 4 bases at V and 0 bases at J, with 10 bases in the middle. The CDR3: CASSSARSSYNEQFF. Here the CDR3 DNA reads TGTGCCAGCAGCTCCGCACGCAGCTCCTACAATGAGCAGTTCTTC. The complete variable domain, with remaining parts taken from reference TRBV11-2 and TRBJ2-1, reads EAGVAQSPRYKIIEKRQSVAFWCNPISGHATLYWYQQILGQGPKLLIQFQNNGVVDDSQLPKDRFSAERLKGVDSTLKIQPAKLEDSAVYLCASSSARSSYNEQFFGPGTRLTVL.

The CDR3 DNA follows: TGTGCCAGCAGCCCTAGCGGGAGAGTCGTGGGGGAGCAGTTCTTC. Translation: CASSPSGRVVGEQFF. The chain recombines TRBV7-9 with TRBJ2-1, with 10 bases that match TRBD2. Germline trimming cut 5 bases from V and 10 bases from J; bases unmatched to any gene: 11. The germline gives CDR1 SEHNR, CDR2 FQNEAQ (reference sequence). This CDR3 comprises 15 residues.

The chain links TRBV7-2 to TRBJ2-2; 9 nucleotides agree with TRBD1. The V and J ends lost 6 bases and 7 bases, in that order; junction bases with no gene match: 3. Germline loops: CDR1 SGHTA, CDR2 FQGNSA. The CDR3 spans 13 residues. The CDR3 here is CASRQGAVGELFF. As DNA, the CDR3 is TGTGCCAGCAGACAGGGGGCCGTCGGGGAGCTGTTTTTT. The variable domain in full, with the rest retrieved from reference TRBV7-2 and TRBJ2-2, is GAGVSQSPSNKVTEKGKDVELRCDPISGHTALYWYRQSLGQGLEFLIYFQGNSAPDKSGLPSDRFSAERTGGSVSTLTIQRTQQEDSAVYLCASRQGAVGELFFGEGSRLTVL.

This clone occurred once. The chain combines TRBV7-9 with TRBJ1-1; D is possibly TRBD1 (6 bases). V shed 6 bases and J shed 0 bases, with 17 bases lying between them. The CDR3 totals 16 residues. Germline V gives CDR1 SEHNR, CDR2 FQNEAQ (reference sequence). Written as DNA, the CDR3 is TGTGCCAGCAGTCCCACGGGGGGCAGGATGAACACTGAAGCTTTCTTT. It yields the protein CASSPTGGRMNTEAFF.

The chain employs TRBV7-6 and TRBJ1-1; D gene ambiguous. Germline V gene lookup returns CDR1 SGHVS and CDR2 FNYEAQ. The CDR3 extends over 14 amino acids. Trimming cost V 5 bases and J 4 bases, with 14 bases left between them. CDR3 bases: TGTGCCAGCAGCCAGCCGGGGTCGGGCACTGAAGCTTTCTTT. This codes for CASSQPGSGTEAFF.

The CDR3 spells CASSSSGQGLNSPLHF. The CDR3 coding sequence is TGTGCCAGCAGCTCATCAGGACAGGGGTTGAATTCACCCCTCCACTTT. This chain uses TRBV7-9 with TRBJ1-6; 9 positions agree with TRBD1. The length of the CDR3 is 16 residues. CDR1 is SEHNR and CDR2 is FQNEAQ in the germline V gene (reference sequence). V gave up 4 bases and J gave up 7 bases; unmatched junction bases: 8.

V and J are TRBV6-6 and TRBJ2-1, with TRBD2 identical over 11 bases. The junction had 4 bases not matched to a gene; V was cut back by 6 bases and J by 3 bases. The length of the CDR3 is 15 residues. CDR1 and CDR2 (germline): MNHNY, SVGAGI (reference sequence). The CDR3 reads CASRAGLAVYNEQFF. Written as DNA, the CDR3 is TGTGCCAGCAGGGCGGGACTAGCGGTCTACAATGAGCAGTTCTTC.

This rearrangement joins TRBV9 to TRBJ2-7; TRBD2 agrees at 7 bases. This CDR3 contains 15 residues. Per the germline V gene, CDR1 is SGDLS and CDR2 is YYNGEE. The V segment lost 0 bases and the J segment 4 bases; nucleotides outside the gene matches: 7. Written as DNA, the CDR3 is TGTGCCAGCAGCGTAGCAGGGACGGGAGGATACGAGCAGTACTTC. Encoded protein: CASSVAGTGGYEQYF. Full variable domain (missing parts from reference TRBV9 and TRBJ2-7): DSGVTQTPKHLITATGQRVTLRCSPRSGDLSVYWYQQSLDQGLQFLIQYYNGEERAKGNILERFSAQQFPDLHSELNLSSLELGDSALYFCASSVAGTGGYEQYFGPGTRLTVT.